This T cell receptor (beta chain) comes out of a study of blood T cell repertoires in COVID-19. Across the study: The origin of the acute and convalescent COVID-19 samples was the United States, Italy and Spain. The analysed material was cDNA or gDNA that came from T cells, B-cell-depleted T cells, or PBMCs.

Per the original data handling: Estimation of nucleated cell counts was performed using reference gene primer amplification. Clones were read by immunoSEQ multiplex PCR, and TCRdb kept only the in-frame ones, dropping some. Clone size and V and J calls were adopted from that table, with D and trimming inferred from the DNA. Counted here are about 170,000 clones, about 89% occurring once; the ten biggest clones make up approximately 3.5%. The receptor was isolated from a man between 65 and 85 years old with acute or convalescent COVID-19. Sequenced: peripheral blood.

The CDR3 DNA sequence: TGTGCCAGCAGCCAAGGACAGTTAGACAATTCACCCCTCCACTTT. Protein product: CASSQGQLDNSPLHF. V is TRBV7-9 and J is TRBJ1-6, with TRBD1 as a possible D gene (6 bases). Trimming removed 5 bases from V and 7 bases from J, with 15 bases in between. CDR3 length: 15 residues. Germline V gene lookup returns CDR1 SEHNR and CDR2 FQNEAQ (reference sequence).